This is a list of T cell receptor beta chains from one sample in a study of molecular identifiers for immune sequencing clone quantification. TCRdb re-called the PCR reads with MiXCR, one entry per CDR3 protein. The profile shows fewer than 25,000 distinct CDR3 sequences, more than 15% of them singletons. The sample consisted of naive CD8+ T cells from blood, with Jurkat cell RNA spiked in. These receptors originate from a human donor in good health. Some libraries in this study had Jurkat cell RNA spiked in. The CDR3 runs from the conserved cysteine through the conserved F or W. The D gene is left open where the match is weak. The size of a clone is reported for some rows only, either as once, few or many, or as a class for expanded clones.

j_call,clone_size,v_call,d_call,cdr3_nt,cdr3_aa
TRBJ2-5,many,TRBV30,-,TGTGCCTGGAGACAGGGCAATCTGGAGACCCAGTACTTC,CAWRQGNLETQYF
TRBJ1-4,many,TRBV7-9,TRBD1,TGTGCCAGCAGCTTAAGGACAGGGCTAGACAAACTGTTTTTT,CASSLRTGLDKLFF
TRBJ1-1,many,TRBV30,-,TGTGCCTGGAGTTGGGGTGGCACTGAAGCTTTCTTT,CAWSWGGTEAFF
TRBJ2-2,many,TRBV7-2,TRBD2,TGTGCCAGCAGCTTATATGGCGGGAGCATTTATACCGGGGAGCTGTTTTTT,CASSLYGGSIYTGELFF
TRBJ1-2,many,TRBV28,-,TGTGCCAGCAGTTTCGACAGTACCTATGGCTACACCTTC,CASSFDSTYGYTF
TRBJ1-1,many,TRBV13,TRBD1,TGTGCCAGCAGCTTTGGATATGCAGGGGGTATGGGCACTGAAGCTTTCTTT,CASSFGYAGGMGTEAFF
TRBJ2-2,-,TRBV7-9,-,TGTGCCTCCCGGGTGACCGGGGAGCTGTTTTTT,CASRVTGELFF
TRBJ1-1,medium-sized,TRBV3-1,-,TGTGCCAGCAGCCAAGATCCCCGGGGGTTTACTGAAGCTTTCTTT,CASSQDPRGFTEAFF
TRBJ1-1,many,TRBV15,-,TGTGCCACCAGCCCTCGGACAGCTGAAGCTTTCTTT,CATSPRTAEAFF
TRBJ2-7,many,TRBV11-1,TRBD1,TGTGCCAGCAGCTTCGGGACAGGTTTATCCTACGAGCAGTACTTC,CASSFGTGLSYEQYF
TRBJ1-2,many,TRBV6-2/TRBV6-3,-,TGTGCCAGCAGTCCGACAGAGAACTATGGCTACACCTTC,CASSPTENYGYTF
TRBJ2-5,many,TRBV28,-,TGTGCCAGCAGTTCGCGGTTAGGAGAGACCCAGTACTTC,CASSSRLGETQYF
TRBJ2-5,many,TRBV11-2,-,TGTGCCAGCAGCTTTCAACTCAGCTTACAAGAGACCCAGTACTTC,CASSFQLSLQETQYF
TRBJ2-7,many,TRBV6-5,TRBD1,TGTGCCAGCAGTTACGACACAGGGGGCGCCTACGAGCAGTACTTC,CASSYDTGGAYEQYF
TRBJ2-5,many,TRBV4-1,-,TGCGCCAGCAGCTTCGTCGGGGGAGAGACCCAGTACTTC,CASSFVGGETQYF
TRBJ2-7,many,TRBV4-3,-,TGCGCCAGCAGCCAAGATCTGGGCCCGCTGGACGAGCAGTACTTC,CASSQDLGPLDEQYF
TRBJ1-5,many,TRBV6-2/TRBV6-3,-,TGTGCCAGCAGTTACTCGGACGTACAGCGGCAGCCCCAGCATTTT,CASSYSDVQRQPQHF
TRBJ1-1,-,TRBV29-1,-,TGCAGCGTTGAAGGGGATCCGGGGATGAACACTGAAGCTTTCTTT,CSVEGDPGMNTEAFF
TRBJ2-7,many,TRBV20-1,-,TGCAGTGCTGTTCCGGGGCCCTACTCCTACGAGCAGTACTTC,CSAVPGPYSYEQYF
TRBJ2-1,many,TRBV29-1,-,TGCAGCGTTGCGGATTGGTCAAATGGTGAGCAGTTCTTC,CSVADWSNGEQFF
TRBJ2-2,many,TRBV12-5,TRBD1,TGTGCTAGTGGTTCCTACCGGGACAGGACGAACACCGGGGAGCTGTTTTTT,CASGSYRDRTNTGELFF